This T cell receptor beta chain derives from a study of cytomegalovirus exposure and HLA in healthy donors. PCR primers comprised 60 Vbeta and 13 Jbeta primers. TCRdb's table, derived via immunoSEQ multiplex PCR, lists solely in-frame clones and lacks some. The sample includes about 43,000 clones, about half seen only once; the top ten take under 6.5%. Healthy bone marrow donors made up the donors. With regard to this clone: Antigen unknown.

The V end lost 1 base, the J end lost 4 bases, and 11 bases lay between the germline ends. CDR3 length: 14 amino acids. Germline values: CDR1 SGHTA, CDR2 FQGNSA. Study observations and caveats: An analysis done earlier found most TCR beta V segments productive about 87% or about 30% of the time.

The chain carries TRBV7-2 and TRBJ2-7; D may be TRBD2 (5 bases). The material sequenced was PBMCs. This sequence originates from a man in his sixties in good health and CMV-seronegative. CDR3 loop: CASSLGGSGYEQYF. The CDR3 DNA reads as TGTGCCAGCAGCTTAGGTGGGAGTGGTTACGAGCAGTACTTC.